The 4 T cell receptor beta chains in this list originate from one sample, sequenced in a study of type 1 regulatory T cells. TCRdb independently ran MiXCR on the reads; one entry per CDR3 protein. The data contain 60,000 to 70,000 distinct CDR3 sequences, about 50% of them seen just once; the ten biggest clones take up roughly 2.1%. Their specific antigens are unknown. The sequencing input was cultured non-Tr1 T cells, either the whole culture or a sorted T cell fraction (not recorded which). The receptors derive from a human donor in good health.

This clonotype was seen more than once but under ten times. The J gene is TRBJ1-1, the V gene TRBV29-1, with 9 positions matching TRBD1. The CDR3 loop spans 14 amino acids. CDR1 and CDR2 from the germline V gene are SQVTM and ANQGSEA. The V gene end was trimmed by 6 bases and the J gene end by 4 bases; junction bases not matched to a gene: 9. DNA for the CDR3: TGCAGCGTGTTCTCGGGACAGGGCGGCACTGAAGCTTTCTTT. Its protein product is CSVFSGQGGTEAFF.

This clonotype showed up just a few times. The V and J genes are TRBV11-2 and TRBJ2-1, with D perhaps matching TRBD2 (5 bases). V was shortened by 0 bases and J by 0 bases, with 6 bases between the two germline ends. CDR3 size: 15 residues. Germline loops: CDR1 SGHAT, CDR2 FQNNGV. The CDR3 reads CASSLDRGSYNEQFF. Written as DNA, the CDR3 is TGTGCCAGCAGCTTAGACCGGGGCTCCTACAATGAGCAGTTCTTC.

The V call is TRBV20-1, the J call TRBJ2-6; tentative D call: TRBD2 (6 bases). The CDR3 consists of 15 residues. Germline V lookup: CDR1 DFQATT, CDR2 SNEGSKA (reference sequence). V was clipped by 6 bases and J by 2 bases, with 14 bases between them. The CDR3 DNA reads TGCAGTGCAACTCCCGGGGGTACTGGGGCCAACGTCCTGACTTTC. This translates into CSATPGGTGANVLTF.

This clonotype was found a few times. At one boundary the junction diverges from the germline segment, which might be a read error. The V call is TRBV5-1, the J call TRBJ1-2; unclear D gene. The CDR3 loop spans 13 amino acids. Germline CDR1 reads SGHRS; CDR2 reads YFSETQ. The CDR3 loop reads CASSLAEQVPPSF. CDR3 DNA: TGCGCCAGCAGCTTGGCTGAGCAGGTGCCGCCTAGCTTC.